Listed below are T cell receptor beta chains from one sample, sequenced in a study of shared clonotypes between healthy human individuals. The table came from immunoSEQ multiplex PCR; TCRdb's copy has only in-frame clones and leaves some out. The sample yields around 510,000 clones, about 80% seen once. Input material: PBMCs. These receptors came from a woman aged 35 to 49 in good health. Some clones in this sample may be carry-over from other donors' samples. Each CDR3 is given with its conserved first and last residue. The D gene is left open where the match is weak. Rows may omit the clone size; those that give it use once, few, many or a size class.

J: TRBJ1-5; D: NA; V: TRBV19; size: NA; CDR3: CASSIYPVQPQHF; DNA: TGTGCCAGTAGTATATATCCTGTTCAGCCCCAGCATTTT
J: TRBJ2-5; D: NA; V: TRBV6-5; size: many; CDR3: CASSFKQGSEEETQYF; DNA: TGTGCCAGCAGTTTTAAACAGGGTTCTGAGGAAGAGACCCAGTACTTC
J: TRBJ2-2; D: NA; V: TRBV27; size: NA; CDR3: CASSTRWGSTNTGELFF; DNA: TGTGCCAGCAGCACTAGGTGGGGAAGCACGAACACCGGGGAGCTGTTTTTT
J: TRBJ2-6; D: NA; V: TRBV2; size: NA; CDR3: CASKGYSGANVLTF; DNA: TGTGCCAGCAAAGGTTACTCTGGGGCCAACGTCCTGACTTTC
J: TRBJ1-5; D: NA; V: TRBV11-2; size: once; CDR3: CASSLGRSNQPQHF; DNA: TGTGCCAGCAGCTTGGGACGGAGTAATCAGCCCCAGCATTTT
J: TRBJ2-2; D: NA; V: TRBV9; size: NA; CDR3: CASSLRLHPGTGELFF; DNA: TGTGCCAGCAGCCTAAGGTTACACCCCGGGACCGGGGAGCTGTTTTTT
J: TRBJ1-4; D: TRBD1; V: TRBV6-1; size: NA; CDR3: CASSEGGQGGEKLFF; DNA: TGTGCCAGCAGTGAAGGGGGACAGGGCGGCGAAAAACTGTTTTTT
J: TRBJ2-2; D: TRBD1; V: TRBV5-1; size: NA; CDR3: CASSDQGQGRTGELFF; DNA: TGCGCCAGCAGCGACCAAGGACAGGGTCGGACCGGGGAGCTGTTTTTT
J: TRBJ1-2; D: NA; V: TRBV28; size: NA; CDR3: CASSSSRDGYGYTF; DNA: TGTGCCAGCAGTTCGTCCCGGGACGGGTATGGCTACACCTTC
J: TRBJ2-1; D: NA; V: TRBV10-3; size: NA; CDR3: CAIRDSRDVNEQFF; DNA: TGTGCCATCAGGGACTCTCGGGACGTCAATGAGCAGTTCTTC
J: TRBJ2-1; D: NA; V: TRBV9; size: NA; CDR3: CASSVDSGNYNEQFF; DNA: TGTGCCAGCAGCGTAGATTCCGGGAACTACAATGAGCAGTTCTTC
J: TRBJ2-7; D: TRBD1; V: TRBV29-1; size: once; CDR3: CSVEQGVGEQYF; DNA: TGCAGCGTTGAGCAGGGGGTCGGAGAGCAGTACTTC
J: TRBJ2-1; D: TRBD2; V: TRBV7-3; size: NA; CDR3: CASSTRSGSSYNEQFF; DNA: TGTGCCAGCAGCACTCGCAGCGGGAGCTCCTACAATGAGCAGTTCTTC
J: TRBJ1-1; D: NA; V: TRBV5-1; size: NA; CDR3: CASSATPPGGGSEAFF; DNA: TGCGCCAGCAGCGCCACCCCCCCGGGAGGGGGGTCTGAAGCTTTCTTT
J: TRBJ1-2; D: NA; V: TRBV5-1; size: few; CDR3: CASSLEGRVLDGYTF; DNA: TGCGCCAGCAGCTTGGAGGGAAGGGTATTAGATGGCTACACCTTC
J: TRBJ2-2; D: TRBD2; V: TRBV10-1; size: NA; CDR3: CASSGSGSWGAGELFF; DNA: TGCGCCAGCAGTGGTAGCGGGAGTTGGGGCGCCGGGGAGCTGTTTTTT